A single sample gave rise to the 17 T cell receptor beta chains below, sequenced in a study of blood T cell repertoires in COVID-19. Clones were sequenced by immunoSEQ multiplex PCR, and TCRdb holds only the in-frame ones, with some missing. The table shows 70,000 or so clones, with almost 80% occurring only once. Sample: peripheral blood. The receptors shown here come from a man in his 60s with acute or convalescent COVID-19.

This chain uses TRBV5-6 with TRBJ1-2; 7 nucleotides agree with TRBD1. Germline V CDR1 and CDR2: SGHDT, YYEEEE. The CDR3 loop spans 15 amino acids. The trim removed 2 bases at V and 7 bases at J, leaving 11 bases unmatched. The DNA for the CDR3 is TGTGCCAGCAGCTTTTACAGGGGTTTCGTCGGTGGCTACACCTTC. This encodes CASSFYRGFVGGYTF.

This clone appeared once. The rearrangement links TRBV11-3 to TRBJ2-2, with 9 bases matching TRBD1. Unmatched junction bases numbered 6, after V lost 5 bases and J lost 5 bases. The CDR3 extends over 15 amino acids. Per germline, CDR1 SGHNT and CDR2 YENEEA. As DNA, the CDR3 is TGTGCCAGCAGCGCGGACAGGGGTTATACCGGGGAGCTGTTTTTT. It specifies CASSADRGYTGELFF.

The rearrangement joins TRBV5-4 to TRBJ2-7; weak D call: TRBD2 (5 bases). The CDR3 length is 15 residues. Germline loops: CDR1 SGHNT, CDR2 YYREEE (reference sequence). With 4 bases removed from V and 0 bases from J, the gap between germline ends came to 14 bases. The CDR3 spells CASSPAGQFSYEQYF. The DNA of the CDR3 is TGTGCCAGCAGCCCTGCGGGCCAGTTCTCCTACGAGCAGTACTTC.

The chain employs TRBV6-4 and TRBJ1-1; perhaps TRBD1 as D (5 bases). Deletions cut 4 bases from V and 8 bases from J, with 20 bases between. The CDR3 is 15 residues long. Germline loops: CDR1 MRHNA, CDR2 SNTAGT. This CDR3 reads CASSASTGTESEAFF. The CDR3 DNA sequence: TGTGCCAGCAGTGCGTCAACGGGGACTGAATCAGAAGCTTTCTTT.

The chain combines TRBV13 with TRBJ2-7; D is ambiguous. Between the trimmed V and J ends, which lost 4 bases and 1 base, there was a span of 5 bases. This CDR3 comprises 12 residues. In germline, CDR1 is PRHDT, CDR2 FYEKMQ (reference sequence). CDR3 coding DNA: TGTGCCAGCAGCTCCCCGTCCTACGAGCAGTACTTC. It translates to CASSSPSYEQYF.

The CDR3 here is CASSYGQSEAFF. CDR3 DNA: TGCGCCAGCAGTTATGGACAGTCTGAAGCTTTCTTT. V and J are TRBV5-1 and TRBJ1-1; D is possibly TRBD1 (6 bases). This CDR3 comprises 12 residues. Deletions cut 5 bases from V and 6 bases from J, with 11 bases between. CDR1 SGHRS and CDR2 YFSETQ come from the germline V gene.

The V and J genes are TRBV11-1 and TRBJ1-5, with a weak D call TRBD1 (5 bases). Trimming took 2 bases from V and 2 from J, leaving 10 bases between them. Germline V gives CDR1 SGHAT, CDR2 FQDESV (reference sequence). CDR3 length equals 15 residues. CDR3 residues: CASSLRGDGNQPQHF. The CDR3 coding sequence is TGTGCCAGCAGCTTAAGGGGCGATGGCAATCAGCCCCAGCATTTT.

The chain links TRBV4-3 to TRBJ2-7; D is perhaps TRBD2 (7 bases). There are 16 residues in the CDR3. Trimming took 1 base from V and 5 from J, leaving 18 bases between them. In germline, CDR1 is LGHNA, CDR2 YSLEER. CDR3 coding DNA: TGCGCCAGCAGCCAAGGCCGAGGGGGGGCCATCAACGAGCAGTACTTC. Protein: CASSQGRGGAINEQYF.

The chain uses TRBV4-3 and TRBJ1-4; 8 nucleotides agree with TRBD1. The CDR3 has 18 amino acids. With 0 bases clipped from V and 6 bases from J, the junction kept 12 bases outside the gene matches. Germline V gene data show CDR1 as LGHNA and CDR2 as YSLEER. The CDR3 coding sequence is TGCGCCAGCAGCCAAGAGGGGGGGACAGGAGGTTCCGATGAAAAACTGTTTTTT. Protein product: CASSQEGGTGGSDEKLFF.

J is TRBJ1-2 and V is TRBV7-9; D ambiguous. Germline CDR1 is SEHNR and CDR2 is FQNEAQ (reference sequence). This CDR3 contains 13 residues. Trimming removed 5 bases at V and 7 bases at J, with 14 bases between. The CDR3 loop is CASSPEGLGGYTF. The CDR3 region has the DNA TGTGCCAGCAGCCCGGAGGGTCTCGGTGGCTACACCTTC.

The V and J genes are TRBV7-8 and TRBJ1-4; TRBD1 is a possible D gene (5 bases). The CDR3 spans 15 residues. Trimming took off 0 bases at V and 8 bases at J, with 13 bases between the two ends. Germline V lookup: CDR1 SGHVS, CDR2 FQNEAQ. CDR3 nucleotide sequence: TGTGCCAGCAGCTTAGCGGGGGGAGGGAAGGAAAAACTGTTTTTT. This sequence encodes CASSLAGGGKEKLFF.

This clone is a singleton in its sample. V and J are TRBV6-5 and TRBJ1-2; D call uncertain. Trimming shortened V by 4 bases and J by 2 bases, and 14 bases separated the two germline ends. Germline V CDR1 and CDR2: MNHEY, SVGAGI. The CDR3 length is 15 residues. The CDR3 loop is CASSSPSSLNYGYTF. The CDR3 DNA is TGTGCCAGCAGTTCCCCGAGCTCTCTGAACTATGGCTACACCTTC.

The chain carries TRBV3-1 (or the pseudogene TRBV3-2) and TRBJ2-5; 8 bases line up with TRBD2. Germline CDR1 LGHDT, CDR2 YNNKEL (reference sequence). Trimming removed 1 base from V and 2 bases from J; junction bases left unmatched: 9. The CDR3 extends over 17 amino acids. CDR3 sequence (DNA): TGTGCCAGCAGCCAAGGTGAAATAGCGGGGACTCAAGAGACCCAGTACTTC. Its translation: CASSQGEIAGTQETQYF.

The chain is built from TRBV4-3 and TRBJ2-3, with 9 nucleotides matching TRBD2. The CDR3 is 16 residues long. Germline lookup yields CDR1 LGHNA and CDR2 YSLEER. The V segment lost 0 bases and the J segment 4 bases; nucleotides outside the gene matches: 5. In DNA, the CDR3 is TGCGCCAGCAGCCAAGATTTAGCGGGGGCCGCAGATACGCAGTATTTT. It is translated as CASSQDLAGAADTQYF.

The chain uses TRBV5-5 and TRBJ2-6; D remains ambiguous. Trimming shortened V by 0 bases and J by 0 bases, and 4 bases separated the two germline ends. From germline, CDR1 is SGHKS and CDR2 YYEKEE (reference sequence). This CDR3 has 15 residues. CDR3 protein: CASSLAGSGANVLTF. CDR3 DNA: TGTGCCAGCAGCTTGGCGGGCTCTGGGGCCAACGTCCTGACTTTC. Variable domain in full (rest from reference TRBV5-5 and TRBJ2-6): DAGVTQSPTHLIKTRGQQVTLRCSPISGHKSVSWYQQVLGQGPQFIFQYYEKEERGRGNFPDRFSARQFPNYSSELNVNALLLGDSALYLCASSLAGSGANVLTFGAGSRLTVL.

V is TRBV15 and J is TRBJ1-3, with D possibly being TRBD1 (5 bases). This CDR3 is built from 17 residues. Germline loops: CDR1 LNHNV, CDR2 YYDKDF (reference sequence). Trimming pared 0 bases from V and 5 bases from J, leaving 17 bases between. CDR3 nucleotides: TGTGCCACCAGCAGAGAAGGGTCAGGGCGTGGGAGAAACACCATATATTTT. As protein: CATSREGSGRGRNTIYF.

The V and J genes are TRBV3-1 (or the pseudogene TRBV3-2) and TRBJ2-2; 9 nucleotides line up with TRBD2. The CDR3 has 17 amino acids. Losses at the gene ends were 4 bases for V and 5 bases for J; bases not matched to a gene: 11. The germline gives CDR1 LGHDT, CDR2 YNNKEL (reference sequence). This CDR3 is CASSPSLAGLTTGELFF. In nucleotides, the CDR3 is TGTGCCAGCAGCCCTTCCCTAGCGGGACTAACAACCGGGGAGCTGTTTTTT.